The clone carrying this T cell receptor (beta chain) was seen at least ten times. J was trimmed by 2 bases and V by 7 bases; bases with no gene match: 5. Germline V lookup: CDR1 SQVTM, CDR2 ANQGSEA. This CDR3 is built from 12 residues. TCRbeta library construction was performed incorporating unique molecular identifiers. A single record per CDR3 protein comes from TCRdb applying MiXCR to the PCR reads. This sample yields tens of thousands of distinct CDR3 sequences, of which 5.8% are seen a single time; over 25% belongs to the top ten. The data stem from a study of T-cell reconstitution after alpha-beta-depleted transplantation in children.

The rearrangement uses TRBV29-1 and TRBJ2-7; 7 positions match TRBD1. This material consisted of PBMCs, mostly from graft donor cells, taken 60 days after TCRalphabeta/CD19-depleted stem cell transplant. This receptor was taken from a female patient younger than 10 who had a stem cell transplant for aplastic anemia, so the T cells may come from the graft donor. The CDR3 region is CSAGTATYEQYF. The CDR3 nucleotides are TGCAGCGCGGGGACAGCCACCTACGAGCAGTACTTC.